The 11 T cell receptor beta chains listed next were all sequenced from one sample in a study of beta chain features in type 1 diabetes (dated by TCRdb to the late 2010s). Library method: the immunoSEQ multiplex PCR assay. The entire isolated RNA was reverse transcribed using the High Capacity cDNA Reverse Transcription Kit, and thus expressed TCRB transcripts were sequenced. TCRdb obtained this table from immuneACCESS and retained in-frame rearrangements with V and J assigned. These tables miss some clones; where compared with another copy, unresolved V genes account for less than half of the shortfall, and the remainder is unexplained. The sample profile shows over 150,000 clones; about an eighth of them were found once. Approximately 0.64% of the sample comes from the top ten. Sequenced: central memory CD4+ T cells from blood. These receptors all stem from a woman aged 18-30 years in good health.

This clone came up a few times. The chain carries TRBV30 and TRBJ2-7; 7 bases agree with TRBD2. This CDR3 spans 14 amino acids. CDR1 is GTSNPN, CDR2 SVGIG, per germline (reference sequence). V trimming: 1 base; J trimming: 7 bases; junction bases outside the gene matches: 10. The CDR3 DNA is TGTGCCTGGAGTGCGGGGGGACCACTGGGTGAGCAGTACTTC. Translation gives CAWSAGGPLGEQYF.

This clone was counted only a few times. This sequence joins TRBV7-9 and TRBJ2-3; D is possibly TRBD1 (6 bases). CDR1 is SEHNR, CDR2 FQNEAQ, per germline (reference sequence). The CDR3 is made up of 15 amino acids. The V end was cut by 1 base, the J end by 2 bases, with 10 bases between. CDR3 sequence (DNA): TGTGCCAGCAGCTTAGACGGACAGCCCACAGATACGCAGTATTTT. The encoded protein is CASSLDGQPTDTQYF. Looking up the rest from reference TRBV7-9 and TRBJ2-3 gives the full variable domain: DTGVSQNPRHKITKRGQNVTFRCDPISEHNRLYWYRQTLGQGPEFLTYFQNEAQLEKSRLLSDRFSAERPKGSFSTLEIQRTEQGDSAMYLCASSLDGQPTDTQYFGPGTRLTVL.

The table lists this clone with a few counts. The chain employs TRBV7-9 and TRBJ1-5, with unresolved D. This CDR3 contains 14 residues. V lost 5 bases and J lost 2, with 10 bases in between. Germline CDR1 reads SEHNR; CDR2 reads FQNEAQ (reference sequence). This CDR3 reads CASSPANGNQPQHF. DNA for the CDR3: TGTGCCAGCAGCCCTGCTAATGGCAATCAGCCCCAGCATTTT.

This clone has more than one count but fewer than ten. CDR3: CASSQAQDPSYGYTF. The CDR3 DNA sequence: TGTGCCAGCAGCCAAGCACAGGATCCTTCCTATGGCTACACCTTC. The rearrangement links TRBV4-2 to TRBJ1-2; possibly TRBD1 for D (5 bases). The V end was cut by 1 base, the J end by 4 bases, with 13 bases between. There are 15 residues in the CDR3. CDR1 and CDR2 (germline): LGHNA, YNFKEQ.

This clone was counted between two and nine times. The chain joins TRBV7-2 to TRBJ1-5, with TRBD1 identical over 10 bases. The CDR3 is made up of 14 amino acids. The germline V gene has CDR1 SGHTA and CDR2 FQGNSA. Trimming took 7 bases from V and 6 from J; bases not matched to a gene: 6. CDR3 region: CASTRTGGSQPQHF. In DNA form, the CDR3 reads TGTGCCAGCACCCGGACAGGGGGGAGTCAGCCCCAGCATTTT.

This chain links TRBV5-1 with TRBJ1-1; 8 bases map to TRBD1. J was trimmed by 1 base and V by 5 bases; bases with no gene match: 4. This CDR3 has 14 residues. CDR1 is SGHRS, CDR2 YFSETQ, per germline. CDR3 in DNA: TGCGCCAGCAGTCCCGACAGGGGGAACACTGAAGCTTTCTTT. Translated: CASSPDRGNTEAFF.

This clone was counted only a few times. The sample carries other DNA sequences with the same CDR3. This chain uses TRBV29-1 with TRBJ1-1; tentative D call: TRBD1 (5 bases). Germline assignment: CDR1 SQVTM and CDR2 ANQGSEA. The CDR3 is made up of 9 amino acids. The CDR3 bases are TGCACGGGGGGCACTGAAGCTTTCTTT. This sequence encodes CTGGTEAFF.

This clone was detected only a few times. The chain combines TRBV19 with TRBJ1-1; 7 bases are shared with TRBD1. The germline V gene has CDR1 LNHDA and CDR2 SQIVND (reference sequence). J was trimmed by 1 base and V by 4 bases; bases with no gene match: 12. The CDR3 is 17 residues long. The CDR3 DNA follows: TGTGCCAGTAGTAGAGACAATACCAACAGGGGGAACACTGAAGCTTTCTTT. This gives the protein CASSRDNTNRGNTEAFF.

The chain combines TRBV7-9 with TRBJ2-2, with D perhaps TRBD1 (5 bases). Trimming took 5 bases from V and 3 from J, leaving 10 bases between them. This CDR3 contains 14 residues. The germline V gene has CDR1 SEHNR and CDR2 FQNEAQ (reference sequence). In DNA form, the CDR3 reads TGTGCCAGCAGCCCTGACAGATACACCGGGGAGCTGTTTTTT. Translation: CASSPDRYTGELFF. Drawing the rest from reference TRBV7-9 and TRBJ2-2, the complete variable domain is DTGVSQNPRHKITKRGQNVTFRCDPISEHNRLYWYRQTLGQGPEFLTYFQNEAQLEKSRLLSDRFSAERPKGSFSTLEIQRTEQGDSAMYLCASSPDRYTGELFFGEGSRLTVL.

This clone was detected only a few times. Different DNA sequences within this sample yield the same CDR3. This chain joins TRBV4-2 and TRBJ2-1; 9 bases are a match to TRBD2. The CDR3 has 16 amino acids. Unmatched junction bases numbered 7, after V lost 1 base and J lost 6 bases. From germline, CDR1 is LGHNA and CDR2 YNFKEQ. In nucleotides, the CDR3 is TGTGCCAGCAGCCAAGTGAAAGCGGGAGGCTTCAATGAGCAGTTCTTC. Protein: CASSQVKAGGFNEQFF.

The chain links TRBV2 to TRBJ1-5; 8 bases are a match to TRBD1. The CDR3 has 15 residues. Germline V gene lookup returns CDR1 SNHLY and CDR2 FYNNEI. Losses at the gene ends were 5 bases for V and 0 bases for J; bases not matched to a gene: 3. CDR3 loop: CASSRQGHSNQPQHF. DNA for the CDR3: TGTGCCAGCAGTCGACAGGGGCATAGCAATCAGCCCCAGCATTTT.